This TCR beta chain comes out of a study of CD4 T cells in relation to SARS-CoV-2 and coronaviruses (dated by TCRdb to the early 2020s). Looking at the study overall: The ViraFEST assay cultured PBMCs with antigen for around nine days, then sequenced TCR beta CDR3s to find antigen-specific clonal expansions. The negative reference condition was either a culture with an HIV-1 Nef peptide pool or a culture with no peptide. Patient-derived lymphoblastoid cell lines were used to map the HLA restriction of shared crossreactive spike epitopes. At the level of individual TCR clonotypes, the study evaluated whether memory CD4+ T cells crossreact between the spike proteins of SARS-CoV-2 and those of common cold coronaviruses. The Adaptive Biotechnologies TCR-sequencing kit was used to sequence samples from a few pre-COVID donors and the naive versus memory experiments, while other data came from Illumina-based sequencing. A different, Illumina-based TCR-beta assay was used to sequence expansion assays from other donors in the study. Paper-wide results and their limitations: Crossreactive clones showed significantly weaker SARS-CoV-2-driven expansion than monoreactive clones, consistent with antigenic imprinting. The study was limited by small numbers of patients and tested TCRs. Crossreactivity analysis centred on spike protein, so crossreactivity against other viral proteins was not assessed. Pre-pandemic and post-infection samples were not both contributed by any donor, so tracing of the source of pre-existing responses was limited. Roughly 67% of donors had memory CD4+ clonotypes that crossrecognized SARS-CoV-2 and at least one common cold coronavirus spike.

The library relied on the immunoSEQ multiplex PCR assay. On the study's bioinformatics: During preprocessing, nonproductive sequences were discarded, as were any CDR3s that did not begin with C, did not end with F or W, or were shorter than 7 amino acids. Antigen-specific clonotypes were called with the MANAFEST web app on the basis of expansion relative to the reference and to other culture wells. A clone counted as positive if significantly expanded in 2 of 3 replicate wells versus the reference culture at FDR below 0.05. For a clone to be considered positive, significant expansion relative to all other tandem wells and an odds ratio above 5 were also required. Pairwise Levenshtein distance, computed with the stringdist R package after three terminal residues were trimmed from each end, was used as the measure of CDR3 homology. TCRdb provides this immuneACCESS table in a form limited to in-frame rearrangements. Some clones are lacking; in checked studies, under half of them reflect an unresolved V gene, and why the rest are absent is not known. V and J calls and clone size follow that table, whereas D and trimming were derived from the DNA. The sample table lists 20,000 to 25,000 clones, around three quarters of them with a count of one. Together, the top ten hold about 16% of the sample.

The CDR3, from cysteine to phenylalanine, totals 13 residues. Only the CDR3 DNA is retained, 39 bases long and in frame from the first base. V sheds 1 base and J sheds 4 bases, leaving 5 bases between their ends. Looking up the germline V gene (reference sequence) yields CDR1 LGHDT and CDR2 YNNKEL. Note on this clone: Its recognized antigen is unknown. Qualities for individual bases were not recorded, and no much larger clone is one base off.

CD4+ T cells from unexposed donors were collected before the COVID-19 pandemic (2011-2018). After about 9 days of culture, CD4+ T cells were isolated with the EasySep CD4+ T cell isolation kit. Unexposed donor CD4+ T cells were tested for reactivity to SARS-CoV-2 S and N and four common cold coronavirus spike pools, as cell number allowed. Each well held 1.5 million to 2 million PBMCs cultured in IMDM containing roughly 5% human AB serum and about 11 IU/ml IL-2. Half of the culture medium was replaced with fresh IL-2-containing medium on days 3 and 7. In general, every peptide culture condition was set up in three replicate wells. Leukapheresis product for the unexposed donors was bought commercially. Ficoll-Paque PLUS gradient centrifugation was used to isolate PBMCs from either whole blood or leukapheresis product. The PBMCs went either fresh into the expansion assay or into cryopreservation at -140 degrees C. The QIAamp Micro DNA Kit was used to extract genomic DNA from the CD4+ T cells.

The sample comprised CD4+ T cells from PBMCs, cultured in vitro. This receptor was identified in a human donor in good health. The chain couples TRBV3-1 (or the pseudogene TRBV3-2) to TRBJ2-1; the D gene lacks a confident call. The DNA sequence is TGTGCCAGCAGCCAAGGCCGATACAATGAGCAGTTCTTC. Protein translation: CASSQGRYNEQFF.